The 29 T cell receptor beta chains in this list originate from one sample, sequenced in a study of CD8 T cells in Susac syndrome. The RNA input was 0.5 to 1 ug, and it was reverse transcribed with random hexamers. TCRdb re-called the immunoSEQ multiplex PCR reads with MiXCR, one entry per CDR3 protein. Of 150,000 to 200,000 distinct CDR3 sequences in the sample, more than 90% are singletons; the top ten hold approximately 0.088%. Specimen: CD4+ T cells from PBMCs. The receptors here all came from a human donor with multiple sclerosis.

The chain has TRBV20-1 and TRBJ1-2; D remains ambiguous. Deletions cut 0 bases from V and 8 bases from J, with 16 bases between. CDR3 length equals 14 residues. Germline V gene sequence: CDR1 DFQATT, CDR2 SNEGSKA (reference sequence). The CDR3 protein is CSARDNIGVTGYTF. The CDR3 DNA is TGCAGTGCTAGAGATAATATTGGGGTCACGGGCTACACCTTC.

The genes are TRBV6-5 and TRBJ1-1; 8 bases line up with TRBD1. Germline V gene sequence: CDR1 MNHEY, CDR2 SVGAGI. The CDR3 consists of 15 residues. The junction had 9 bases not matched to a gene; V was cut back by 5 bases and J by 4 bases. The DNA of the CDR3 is TGTGCCAGCAGTCGACACGGGACAGGTAGCACTGAAGCTTTCTTT. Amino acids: CASSRHGTGSTEAFF.

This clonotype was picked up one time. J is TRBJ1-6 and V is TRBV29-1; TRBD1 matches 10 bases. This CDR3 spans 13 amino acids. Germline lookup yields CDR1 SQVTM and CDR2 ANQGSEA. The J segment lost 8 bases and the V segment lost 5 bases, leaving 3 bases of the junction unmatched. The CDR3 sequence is CSVRGTGDSPLHF. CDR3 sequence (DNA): TGCAGCGTTCGGGGGACAGGGGATTCACCCCTCCACTTT. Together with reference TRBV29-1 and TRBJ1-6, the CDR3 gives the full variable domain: SAVISQKPSRDICQRGTSLTIQCQVDSQVTMMFWYRQQPGQSLTLIATANQGSEATYESGFVIDKFPISRPNLTFSTLTVSNMSPEDSSIYLCSVRGTGDSPLHFGNGTRLTVT.

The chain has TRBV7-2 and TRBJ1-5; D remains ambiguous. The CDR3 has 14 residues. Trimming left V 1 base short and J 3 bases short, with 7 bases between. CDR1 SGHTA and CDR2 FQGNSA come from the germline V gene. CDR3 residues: CASSLELNNQPQHF. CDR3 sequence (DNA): TGTGCCAGCAGCTTAGAGCTCAACAATCAGCCCCAGCATTTT.

CDR3 residues: CAWSSQDDQPQHF. In nucleotides, the CDR3 is TGTGCCTGGAGTTCGCAGGATGATCAGCCCCAGCATTTT. The chain joins TRBV30 to TRBJ1-5; no reliable D call. Germline-derived CDR1 and CDR2 are GTSNPN and SVGIG (reference sequence). The V and J ends lost 2 bases and 5 bases respectively, with 10 bases between them. CDR3 length: 13 amino acids.

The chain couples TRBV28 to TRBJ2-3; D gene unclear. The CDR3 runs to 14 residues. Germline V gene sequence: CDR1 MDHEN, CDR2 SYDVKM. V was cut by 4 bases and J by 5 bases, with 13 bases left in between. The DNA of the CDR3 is TGTGCCAGCAGTTCATCCCGTCGCGGAGATACGCAGTATTTT. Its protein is CASSSSRRGDTQYF.

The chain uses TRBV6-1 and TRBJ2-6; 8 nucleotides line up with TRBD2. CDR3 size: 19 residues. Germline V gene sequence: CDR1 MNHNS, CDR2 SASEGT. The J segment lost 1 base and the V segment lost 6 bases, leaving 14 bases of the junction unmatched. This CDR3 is CASSPRTSPGHSGANVLTF. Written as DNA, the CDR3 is TGTGCCAGCAGCCCGCGGACTAGCCCCGGACATTCTGGGGCCAACGTCCTGACTTTC.

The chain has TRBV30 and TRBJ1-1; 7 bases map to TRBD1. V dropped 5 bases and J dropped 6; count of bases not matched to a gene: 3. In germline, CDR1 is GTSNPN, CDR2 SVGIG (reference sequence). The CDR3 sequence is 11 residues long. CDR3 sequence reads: CAWQGVAEAFF. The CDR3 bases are TGTGCCTGGCAGGGGGTCGCTGAAGCTTTCTTT.

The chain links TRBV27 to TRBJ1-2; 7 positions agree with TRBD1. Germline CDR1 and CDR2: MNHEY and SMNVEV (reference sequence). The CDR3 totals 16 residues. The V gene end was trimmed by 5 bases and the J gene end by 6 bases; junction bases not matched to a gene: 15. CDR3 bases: TGTGCCAGCAGTCCTACAGGGGACGGTGATAGTGATGGCTACACCTTC. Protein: CASSPTGDGDSDGYTF.

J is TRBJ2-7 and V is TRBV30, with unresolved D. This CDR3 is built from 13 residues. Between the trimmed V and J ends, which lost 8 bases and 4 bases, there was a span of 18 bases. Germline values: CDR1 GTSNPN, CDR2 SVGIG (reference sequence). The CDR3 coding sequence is TGTGCCCTTAGAACGGTAGGCAAGTACGAGCAGTACTTC. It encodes CALRTVGKYEQYF.

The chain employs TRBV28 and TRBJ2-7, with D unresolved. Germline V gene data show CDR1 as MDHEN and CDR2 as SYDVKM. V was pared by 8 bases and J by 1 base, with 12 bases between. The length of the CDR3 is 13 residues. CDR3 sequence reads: CASWASTSYEQYF. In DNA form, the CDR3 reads TGTGCCAGCTGGGCCAGCACTTCCTACGAGCAGTACTTC.

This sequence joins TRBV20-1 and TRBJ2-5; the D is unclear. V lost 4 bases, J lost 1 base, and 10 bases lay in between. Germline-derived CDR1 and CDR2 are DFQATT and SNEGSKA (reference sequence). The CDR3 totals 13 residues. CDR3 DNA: TGCAGTGCTACGTGGGCTAGCCAAGAGACCCAGTACTTC. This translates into CSATWASQETQYF.

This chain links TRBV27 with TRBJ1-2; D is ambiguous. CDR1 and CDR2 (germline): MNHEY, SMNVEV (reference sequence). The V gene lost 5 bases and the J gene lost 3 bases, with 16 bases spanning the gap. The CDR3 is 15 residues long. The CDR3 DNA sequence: TGTGCCAGCAGTCCCGGTGGCCGGTTGCACTATGGCTACACCTTC. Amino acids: CASSPGGRLHYGYTF.

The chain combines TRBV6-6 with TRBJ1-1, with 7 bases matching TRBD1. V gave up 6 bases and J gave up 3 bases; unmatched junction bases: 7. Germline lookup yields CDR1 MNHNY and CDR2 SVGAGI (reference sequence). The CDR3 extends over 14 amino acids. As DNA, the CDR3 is TGTGCCAGCAGACTCCAAACAGGGGACACTGAAGCTTTCTTT. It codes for CASRLQTGDTEAFF.

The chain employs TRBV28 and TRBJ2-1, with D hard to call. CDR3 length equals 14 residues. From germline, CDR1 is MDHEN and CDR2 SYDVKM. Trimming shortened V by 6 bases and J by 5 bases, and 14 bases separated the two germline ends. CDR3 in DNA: TGTGCCAGCAGCTGGGGATCTACGGACAATGAGCAGTTCTTC. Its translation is CASSWGSTDNEQFF. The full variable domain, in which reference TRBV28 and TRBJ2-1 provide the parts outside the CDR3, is DVKVTQSSRYLVKRTGEKVFLECVQDMDHENMFWYRQDPGLGLRLIYFSYDVKMKEKGDIPEGYSVSREKKERFSLILESASTNQTSMYLCASSWGSTDNEQFFGPGTRLTVL.

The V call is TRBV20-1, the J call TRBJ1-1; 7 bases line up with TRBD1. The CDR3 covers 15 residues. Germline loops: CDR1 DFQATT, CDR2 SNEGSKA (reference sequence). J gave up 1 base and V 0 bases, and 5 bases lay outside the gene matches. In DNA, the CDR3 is TGCAGTGCTAGAGATAGGGGACAGCCGAACACTGAAGCTTTCTTT. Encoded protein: CSARDRGQPNTEAFF.

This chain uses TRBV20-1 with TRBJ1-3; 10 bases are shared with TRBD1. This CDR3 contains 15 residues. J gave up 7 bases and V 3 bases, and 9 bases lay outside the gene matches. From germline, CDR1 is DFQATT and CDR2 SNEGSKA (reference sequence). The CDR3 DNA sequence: TGCAGTGCTAGGGAACCGAGACAGGGGGCGAACACCATATATTTT. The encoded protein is CSAREPRQGANTIYF.

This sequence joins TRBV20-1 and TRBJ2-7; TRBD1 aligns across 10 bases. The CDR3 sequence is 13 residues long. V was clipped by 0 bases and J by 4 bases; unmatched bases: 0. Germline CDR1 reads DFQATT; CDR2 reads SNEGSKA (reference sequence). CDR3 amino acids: CSAREGQGYEQYF. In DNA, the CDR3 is TGCAGTGCTAGAGAGGGACAGGGGTACGAGCAGTACTTC.

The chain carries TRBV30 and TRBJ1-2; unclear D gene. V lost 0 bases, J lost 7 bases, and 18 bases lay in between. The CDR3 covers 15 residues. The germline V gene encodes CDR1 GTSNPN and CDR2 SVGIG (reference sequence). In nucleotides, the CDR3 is TGTGCCTGGAGTGTACGACAAGGTCCGGGTGGTGGCTACACCTTC. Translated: CAWSVRQGPGGGYTF.

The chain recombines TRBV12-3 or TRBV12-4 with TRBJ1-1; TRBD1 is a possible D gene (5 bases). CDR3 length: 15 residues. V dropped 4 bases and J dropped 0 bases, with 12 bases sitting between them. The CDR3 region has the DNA TGTGCCAGCAGTTGGACATACTACATGAACACTGAAGCTTTCTTT. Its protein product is CASSWTYYMNTEAFF.

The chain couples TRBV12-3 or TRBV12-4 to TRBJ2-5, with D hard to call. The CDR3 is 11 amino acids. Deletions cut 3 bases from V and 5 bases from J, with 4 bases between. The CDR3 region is CASSFWETQYF. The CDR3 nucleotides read TGTGCCAGCAGTTTTTGGGAGACCCAGTACTTC.

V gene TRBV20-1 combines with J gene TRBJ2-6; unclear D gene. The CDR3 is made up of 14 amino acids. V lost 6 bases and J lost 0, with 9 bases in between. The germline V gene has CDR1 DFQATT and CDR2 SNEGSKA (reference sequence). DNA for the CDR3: TGCAGTGCCAACAAGGGCTCTGGGGCCAACGTCCTGACTTTC. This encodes CSANKGSGANVLTF.

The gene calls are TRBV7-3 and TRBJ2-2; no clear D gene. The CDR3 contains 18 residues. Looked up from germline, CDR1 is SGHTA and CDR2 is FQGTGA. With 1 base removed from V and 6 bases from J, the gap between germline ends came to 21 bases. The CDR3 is CASSLRAPHPVMAGELFF. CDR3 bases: TGTGCCAGCAGCTTAAGGGCCCCTCACCCGGTGATGGCCGGGGAGCTGTTTTTT.

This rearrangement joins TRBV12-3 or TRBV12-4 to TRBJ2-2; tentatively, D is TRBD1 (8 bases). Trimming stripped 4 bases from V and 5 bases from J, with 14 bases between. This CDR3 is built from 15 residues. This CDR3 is CASSSNRGGTGELFF. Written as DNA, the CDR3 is TGTGCCAGCAGTTCAAACAGGGGGGGAACCGGGGAGCTGTTTTTT.

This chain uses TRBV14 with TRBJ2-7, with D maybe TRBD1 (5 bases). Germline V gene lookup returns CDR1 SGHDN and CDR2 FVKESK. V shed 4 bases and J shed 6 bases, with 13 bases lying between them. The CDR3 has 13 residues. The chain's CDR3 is CASSPLTGSEQYF. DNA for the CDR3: TGTGCCAGCAGCCCACTCACAGGTAGCGAGCAGTACTTC.

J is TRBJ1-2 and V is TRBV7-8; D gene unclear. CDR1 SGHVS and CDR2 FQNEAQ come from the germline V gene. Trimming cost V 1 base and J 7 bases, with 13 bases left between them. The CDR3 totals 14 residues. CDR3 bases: TGTGCCAGCAGCTTAGATATTGCTGCTGGTGGCTACACCTTC. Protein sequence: CASSLDIAAGGYTF.

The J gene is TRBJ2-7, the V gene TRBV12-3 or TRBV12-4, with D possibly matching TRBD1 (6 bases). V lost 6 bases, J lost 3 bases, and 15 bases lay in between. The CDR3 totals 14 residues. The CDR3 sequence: CASSDWGLGYEQYF. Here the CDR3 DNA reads TGTGCCAGCAGCGACTGGGGGCTTGGCTACGAGCAGTACTTC.

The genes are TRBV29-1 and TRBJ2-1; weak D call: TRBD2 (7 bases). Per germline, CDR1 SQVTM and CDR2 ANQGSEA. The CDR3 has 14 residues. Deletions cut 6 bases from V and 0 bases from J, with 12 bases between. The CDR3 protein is CSVGGQGSYNEQFF. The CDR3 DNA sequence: TGCAGCGTGGGGGGGCAGGGCTCCTACAATGAGCAGTTCTTC.

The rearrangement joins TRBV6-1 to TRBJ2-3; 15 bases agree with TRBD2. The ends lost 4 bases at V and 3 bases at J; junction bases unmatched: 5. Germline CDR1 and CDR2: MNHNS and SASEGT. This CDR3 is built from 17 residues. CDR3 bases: TGTGCCAGCAGTGCCCGGACTAGCGGGGGGGTGACAGATACGCAGTATTTT. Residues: CASSARTSGGVTDTQYF.